The subject of this entry is one T cell receptor beta chain. The target antigen is unknown. This specimen belongs to a study of shared clonotypes between healthy human individuals. The length of the CDR3 is 13 residues. Germline lookup yields CDR1 MNHEY and CDR2 SVGAGI. With 10 bases removed from V and 5 bases from J, the gap between germline ends came to 17 bases. Study-wide results and caveats: The sampled material consisted only of blood, and tissue repertoires are likely to differ.

Recent vaccinations or acute infections were absent in the healthy HIV-negative adult donors. Some 84 million PBMCs supplied genomic DNA for unsorted samples. Each subset's genomic DNA was shared equally among a number of immunoSEQ plates. The protocol was immunoSEQ multiplex PCR, while the TCRdb copy is restricted to in-frame clones and leaves out a portion. Found here are about 490,000 clones, about three quarters of them singletons; the top ten hold approximately 13%. The rearrangement links TRBV6-5 to TRBJ2-5, with a possible D match to TRBD2 (6 bases). The clonotype comes from a woman aged 40 to 49 in good health. Some clones in this sample may be carry-over from other donors' samples. The source material was PBMCs. The DNA of the CDR3 is TGTGCCATTTCCCAATCGGGGGTGGAGACCCAGTACTTC. Protein sequence: CAISQSGVETQYF.